The 7 T cell receptor beta chains below all came from one sample that was sequenced in a study of blood T cell repertoires in COVID-19. Data came from immunoSEQ multiplex PCR; TCRdb stores just in-frame clones and leaves some out. The sample has about 160,000 clones, about four fifths seen once. Sequencing input: peripheral blood. The source of these receptors is a man in his 60s with active or convalescent COVID-19.

This chain connects TRBV29-1 to TRBJ2-7, with TRBD2 identical over 10 bases. CDR1 and CDR2 (germline): SQVTM, ANQGSEA. The CDR3 covers 15 residues. The V gene end was trimmed by 4 bases and the J gene end by 3 bases; junction bases not matched to a gene: 9. The CDR3 reads CSVVVAGTSVYEQYF. The CDR3 DNA sequence: TGCAGCGTTGTCGTCGCTGGGACTAGCGTCTACGAGCAGTACTTC.

The chain's CDR3 is CAIQSSEGNSPLHF. CDR3 nucleotides: TGTGCCATTCAAAGTTCAGAGGGTAATTCACCCCTCCACTTT. V gene TRBV10-3 combines with J gene TRBJ1-6; D gene unclear. Germline-derived CDR1 and CDR2 are ENHRY and SYGVKD. This CDR3 has 14 residues. Trimming left V 9 bases short and J 6 bases short, with 15 bases between.

The rearrangement uses TRBV7-9 and TRBJ1-2; D is ambiguous. With 5 bases removed from V and 4 bases from J, the gap between germline ends came to 8 bases. The CDR3 totals 12 residues. Looked up from germline, CDR1 is SEHNR and CDR2 is FQNEAQ (reference sequence). The CDR3 nucleotides are TGTGCCAGCAGCCAGATCCCCTATGGCTACACCTTC. This sequence encodes CASSQIPYGYTF.

This clone was found a few times. The chain employs TRBV9 and TRBJ2-1; 7 nucleotides agree with TRBD1. Germline values: CDR1 SGDLS, CDR2 YYNGEE. The CDR3 sequence is 15 residues long. V gave up 0 bases and J gave up 3 bases; unmatched junction bases: 3. In DNA, the CDR3 is TGTGCCAGCAGCGTAGAAGGGGGCGGCTACAATGAGCAGTTCTTC. It encodes CASSVEGGGYNEQFF.

The chain employs TRBV19 and TRBJ2-2; TRBD2 matches at 10 bases. V lost 3 bases, J lost 4 bases, and 5 bases stayed unmatched. The CDR3 covers 16 residues. The V gene's germline CDR1 is LNHDA and CDR2 SQIVND (reference sequence). CDR3 sequence: CASSIVSGGGTGELFF. Written as DNA, the CDR3 is TGTGCCAGTAGTATTGTCAGCGGGGGGGGCACCGGGGAGCTGTTTTTT.

The chain employs TRBV18 and TRBJ2-3; D call uncertain. V lost 3 bases, J lost 3 bases, and 10 bases lay in between. CDR1 and CDR2 (germline): KGHSH, LQKENI. This CDR3 contains 14 residues. The CDR3 DNA reads TGTGCCAGCTCACCCCCCCTTGCGACAGATACGCAGTATTTT. This encodes CASSPPLATDTQYF.

The chain has TRBV19 and TRBJ1-3; no clear D. Deletions cut 5 bases from V and 2 bases from J, with 13 bases between. CDR1 and CDR2 (germline): LNHDA, SQIVND (reference sequence). There are 15 residues in the CDR3. The CDR3 DNA follows: TGTGCCAGTAGTCCACGGTGGAGTGCTGGAAACACCATATATTTT. Protein: CASSPRWSAGNTIYF.